Here is one TCR beta chain with its context. Its antigen is currently not known. Base qualities are not provided; no much larger clone lies one nucleotide away. The entry originates in a study of shared T cell receptors in the human thymus (dated by TCRdb to the early 2020s). Study-wide context: The study investigated the way shared, self-reactive T-cell receptor alpha chains are produced in the human thymus.

Based on the germline V gene, the CDR1 and CDR2 sequences are SGHTA and FQGNSA. Between the V and J ends, shortened by 4 bases and 5 bases respectively, the junction contains 14 bases. The CDR3 numbers 14 residues from cysteine through phenylalanine. Here the CDR3 DNA is all that survives: 42 bases in frame from base 1. Library creation used the immunoSEQ multiplex PCR assay. Drawn from immuneACCESS, this table holds only the in-frame rearrangements with V and J called that TCRdb kept. Clones are partly lost; checked studies trace under half to an unresolved V gene and leave the rest unexplained. Present in this sample are hundreds of thousands of clones, around 87% of which were seen just once. Together, the top ten hold just under 0.0095% of the sample. The same data also contributed to another study, on human thymus T cells. As described in the second report: Immunologically healthy infants undergoing open corrective cardiac surgery for congenital heart defects in Finland were used as donors. Thymus tissue was obtained as surgical resects removed during corrective cardiac surgery. Usage of V and J gene segments appeared to be biased in both the thymic and the peripheral blood repertoires. The related research found that thymic TCR repertoires overlapped highly between unrelated individuals. The study characterized TCR alpha and beta repertoires from eight infant thymus samples and a few related peripheral blood samples. The infant donors were roughly 7 to 244 days old, and the cohort included roughly six males and two females. Thymocytes were mechanically released from the tissue and were stored as pellets of about 9-33 million cells at -70 degrees C. A QIAsymphony instrument was used to extract genomic DNA from the frozen cell pellets. The immunoSEQ multiplex PCR assay was used to amplify the TCRB and TCRAD loci from a standardized amount of quality-controlled genomic DNA. The amplicons covered the V(D)J region and were long enough to include the CDR3 and to identify the V and J genes. Through the commercial immunoSEQ service, the amplicons were sequenced on an Illumina platform. Primer bias and sequencing errors were corrected using previously described methods, and TCRAD and TCRB definitions followed the IMGT database. Repertoires were analysed with immunoSEQ Analyzer 3.0 and VDJTools, covering basic statistics, V/J segment usage, diversity estimates, rarefaction and pairwise overlap. Diversity was estimated with Chao1, ChaoE, Efron-Thisted, Shannon and inverse Simpson indices, and also on datasets down-sampled to the smallest sample. For repertoire overlap, CDR3 nucleotide sequence, V gene and J gene had to match strictly, and clustering was done by Jaccard-based multidimensional scaling. On average, thymus samples gave 750,000 to 950,000 unique TCRB clonotypes, whereas blood samples gave around 84,000.

Here the chain combines TRBV7-2 and TRBJ1-1; the D gene lacks a confident call. Sequencing was done on a sample of thymocytes. The clonotype originates from a boy under three years old with a congenital heart defect. Donor details come from another sample of the same person, matched by shared clones. The nucleotide sequence reads as follows: TGTGCCAGCAGCTCATTTGGCTTGGTAACTGAAGCTTTCTTT. Its translation is CASSSFGLVTEAFF.